The 5 T cell receptor beta chains below all came from one sample that was sequenced in a study of shared clonotypes between healthy human individuals. Sequenced by immunoSEQ multiplex PCR; TCRdb stores in-frame clones only, minus some. The sample lists approximately 2.5 million clones, over 85% occurring once. The sequenced material came from naive CD4+ T cells from PBMCs. As for subset: CD45RA+ positively selected. These TCRs come from a man between 18 and 35 years old in good health. Some clones in this sample may be carry-over from other donors' samples.

This clone has a single count. This rearrangement joins TRBV5-4 to TRBJ1-2, with 8 bases aligning to TRBD1. The germline V gene encodes CDR1 SGHNT and CDR2 YYREEE (reference sequence). V lost 1 base, J lost 8 bases, and 10 bases stayed unmatched. The CDR3 contains 15 residues. CDR3 nucleotides: TGTGCCAGCAGCTTGAAGGCAGGGGGCGCGGAGGGCTACACCTTC. Its translation is CASSLKAGGAEGYTF.

The J gene is TRBJ2-1, the V gene TRBV19; D possibly corresponds to TRBD1 (5 bases). This CDR3 is 14 amino acids long. The V end lost 3 bases, the J end lost 6 bases, and 12 bases lay between the germline ends. CDR1 LNHDA and CDR2 SQIVND come from the germline V gene (reference sequence). The CDR3 DNA reads as TGTGCCAGTAGTATTGAAAGGGGTCCCAATGAGCAGTTCTTC. Its protein is CASSIERGPNEQFF.

On this clone: Mismatch with germline at one junction end may stem from a read error. CDR3: CASSYSETMRSWGF. Here the CDR3 DNA reads TGTGCCAGCAGTTACTCCGAGACGATGAGGAGTTGGGGCTTT. The chain employs TRBV6-5 and TRBJ1-1; D is unresolved. Germline CDR1 reads MNHEY; CDR2 reads SVGAGI. The length of the CDR3 is 14 residues.

The chain employs TRBV10-3 and TRBJ2-5; 7 bases agree with TRBD1. The CDR3 has 15 amino acids. Germline V lookup: CDR1 ENHRY, CDR2 SYGVKD. V gave up 0 bases and J gave up 5 bases; unmatched junction bases: 6. The chain's CDR3 is CAISESKGAGETQYF. In DNA, the CDR3 is TGTGCCATCAGTGAGTCGAAGGGGGCTGGGGAGACCCAGTACTTC.

The V gene is TRBV28, the J gene TRBJ2-7; 8 nucleotides match TRBD2. Germline V gene data show CDR1 as MDHEN and CDR2 as SYDVKM. The CDR3 length is 15 residues. Losses at the gene ends were 7 bases for V and 3 bases for J; bases not matched to a gene: 11. The CDR3 is CASNPLGRDHYEQYF. The CDR3 DNA follows: TGTGCCAGCAATCCCCTCGGGAGGGATCACTACGAGCAGTACTTC.